Each of the 25 T cell receptor beta chains below was sequenced from the same sample in a study of CD8 T cells in ankylosing spondylitis. TCRdb analysed the 5' RACE reads with MiXCR anew, one entry per CDR3 protein. The sample lists over 700,000 distinct CDR3 sequences; around 17% were seen once. These receptors' targets are unknown. General observations from the study: Ankylosing spondylitis blood seemed to carry a telltale TCR beta motif made of several highly homologous variants.

What was sequenced was blood, either unsorted or a sorted T cell fraction (not recorded which). Source of these receptors: a male donor with ankylosing spondylitis.

This clonotype has just a few counts. This chain connects TRBV27 to TRBJ2-1; D remains ambiguous. The germline V gene has CDR1 MNHEY and CDR2 SMNVEV (reference sequence). CDR3 length: 14 residues. Deletions cut 8 bases from V and 6 bases from J, with 17 bases between. Here the CDR3 DNA reads TGTGCCAGCTATGCCAGCCTCTCTCCCAATGAGCAGTTCTTC. It is translated as CASYASLSPNEQFF.

Only a few counts were recorded for this clonotype. This chain connects TRBV2 to TRBJ1-4; D possibly corresponds to TRBD1 (5 bases). The CDR3 spans 18 residues. V was cut by 1 base and J by 0 bases, with 15 bases left in between. Per germline, CDR1 SNHLY and CDR2 FYNNEI. CDR3 sequence: CASSEVGTPVATNEKLFF. CDR3 DNA: TGTGCCAGCAGTGAAGTTGGGACTCCAGTTGCAACTAATGAAAAACTGTTTTTT.

The genes are TRBV24-1 and TRBJ2-1; 9 bases line up with TRBD1. Losses at the gene ends were 5 bases for V and 4 bases for J; bases not matched to a gene: 14. This CDR3 is 18 amino acids long. CDR1 is KGHDR and CDR2 is SFDVKD in the germline V gene. CDR3 sequence reads: CATSGGTGLGDDYNEQFF. In DNA form, the CDR3 reads TGTGCCACCAGTGGTGGGACAGGGTTAGGAGACGATTACAATGAGCAGTTCTTC.

This chain connects TRBV20-1 to TRBJ2-1; 7 positions agree with TRBD2. The CDR3 spans 15 residues. Germline lookup yields CDR1 DFQATT and CDR2 SNEGSKA (reference sequence). J was trimmed by 4 bases and V by 4 bases; bases with no gene match: 10. The CDR3 is CSANQWGGPYNEQFF. Written as DNA, the CDR3 is TGCAGTGCTAACCAATGGGGGGGTCCTTACAATGAGCAGTTCTTC.

The chain employs TRBV15 and TRBJ2-1; possible D gene TRBD2, 5 bases. The CDR3 length is 15 residues. The V end lost 3 bases, the J end lost 7 bases, and 16 bases lay between the germline ends. Germline V gives CDR1 LNHNV, CDR2 YYDKDF (reference sequence). The DNA of the CDR3 is TGTGCCACCAGCAGGCGTCCCGGGGAGTGGAATGAGCAGTTCTTC. Protein sequence: CATSRRPGEWNEQFF.

This clonotype was found many times. This chain joins TRBV2 and TRBJ1-3; D call uncertain. Germline values: CDR1 SNHLY, CDR2 FYNNEI. There are 14 residues in the CDR3. V lost 6 bases to trimming and J lost 0 bases, with 9 bases between them. The CDR3 region is CASRGLSSGNTIYF. DNA for the CDR3: TGTGCCAGCAGAGGTCTGAGCTCTGGAAACACCATATATTTT.

This clonotype has a handful of counts. The chain couples TRBV11-1 to TRBJ1-1, with no clear D. V was shortened by 3 bases and J by 4 bases, with 9 bases between the two germline ends. Germline lookup yields CDR1 SGHAT and CDR2 FQDESV (reference sequence). The CDR3 runs to 13 residues. The CDR3 coding sequence is TGTGCCAGCAGCTTCGGTCAGGCCACTGAAGCTTTCTTT. Translation gives CASSFGQATEAFF.

This clonotype appeared a few times. The rearrangement joins TRBV20-1 to TRBJ1-1; D gene unclear. The length of the CDR3 is 14 residues. CDR1 and CDR2 from the germline V gene are DFQATT and SNEGSKA (reference sequence). V was shortened by 3 bases and J by 2 bases, with 13 bases between the two germline ends. CDR3 region: CSASPRGGNTEAFF. The CDR3 DNA reads as TGCAGTGCTAGTCCTCGTGGCGGTAACACTGAAGCTTTCTTT.

This clonotype was counted many times. The chain couples TRBV12-3 or TRBV12-4 to TRBJ2-2; TRBD2 agrees at 11 bases. The length of the CDR3 is 15 residues. J gave up 4 bases and V 4 bases, and 2 bases lay outside the gene matches. CDR3 coding DNA: TGTGCCAGCAGTTCTGGACTAGCGGGCACCGGGGAGCTGTTTTTT. Translating gives CASSSGLAGTGELFF.

The chain has TRBV7-9 and TRBJ2-7, with D possibly TRBD1 on 7 matching bases. CDR3 length equals 16 residues. Germline values: CDR1 SEHNR, CDR2 FQNEAQ (reference sequence). Trimming shortened V by 2 bases and J by 5 bases, and 19 bases separated the two germline ends. CDR3: CASSLWGAGGSNEQYF. The CDR3 DNA follows: TGTGCCAGCAGCTTATGGGGGGCAGGGGGATCCAACGAGCAGTACTTC.

The chain couples TRBV4-1 to TRBJ2-1; 11 bases agree with TRBD2. Germline CDR1 reads MGHRA; CDR2 reads YSYEKL. The CDR3 totals 17 residues. V trimming: 0 bases; J trimming: 8 bases; junction bases outside the gene matches: 9. Here the CDR3 DNA reads TGCGCCAGCAGCCAAGAATGGTCTAGCGGGGGGTTCGATGAGCAGTTCTTC. Amino acids: CASSQEWSSGGFDEQFF.

Only a few counts were recorded for this clonotype. The chain carries TRBV6-5 and TRBJ1-6; 7 positions agree with TRBD1. CDR1 MNHEY and CDR2 SVGAGI come from the germline V gene. This CDR3 is built from 15 residues. The V segment lost 0 bases and the J segment 8 bases; nucleotides outside the gene matches: 4. CDR3 in DNA: TGTGCCAGCAGTTACTCGAGGGGGCTGGATTCACCCCTCCACTTT. It encodes CASSYSRGLDSPLHF.

This chain connects TRBV7-9 to TRBJ1-1; D uncertain. Germline V CDR1 and CDR2: SEHNR, FQNEAQ (reference sequence). The CDR3 has 15 residues. The V end was cut by 1 base, the J end by 5 bases, with 14 bases between. The CDR3 sequence: CASSLDSSVWTEAFF. For the CDR3, the DNA is TGTGCCAGCAGCTTAGATTCCAGCGTTTGGACTGAAGCTTTCTTT.

The CDR3 protein is CASSRPFGSGSGELFF. CDR3 coding DNA: TGTGCCAGCAGTCGCCCTTTTGGGTCTGGTTCCGGGGAGCTGTTTTTT. The chain employs TRBV27 and TRBJ2-2; unclear D gene. The V end lost 5 bases, the J end lost 6 bases, and 19 bases lay between the germline ends. Germline values: CDR1 MNHEY, CDR2 SMNVEV (reference sequence). This CDR3 comprises 16 residues.

This chain uses TRBV2 with TRBJ2-7; D is ambiguous. This CDR3 has 15 residues. The V gene's germline CDR1 is SNHLY and CDR2 FYNNEI. Trimming removed 4 bases at V and 3 bases at J, with 16 bases between. In DNA, the CDR3 is TGTGCCAGCAGTGTACATTCCGCCCGGATCTACGAGCAGTACTTC. The encoded protein is CASSVHSARIYEQYF.

This clonotype was seen only a few times. The chain links TRBV10-3 to TRBJ2-1; 12 bases fit TRBD2. The germline V gene has CDR1 ENHRY and CDR2 SYGVKD. The CDR3 is made up of 15 amino acids. V was pared by 6 bases and J by 7 bases, with 7 bases of the junction left unmatched. CDR3 sequence (DNA): TGTGCCATCAGCGAAGGGACTAGCGGGCTGAATGAGCAGTTCTTC. It yields the protein CAISEGTSGLNEQFF.

V is TRBV5-8 and J is TRBJ1-6, with no clear D. This CDR3 comprises 13 residues. Trimming cost V 5 bases and J 7 bases, with 10 bases left between them. Germline V gene lookup returns CDR1 SGHTS and CDR2 YDEGEE. The CDR3: CASSVRNNSPLHF. DNA for the CDR3: TGTGCCAGCAGTGTACGGAACAATTCACCCCTCCACTTT.

The gene calls are TRBV6-4 and TRBJ1-5; possible D gene TRBD1, 5 bases. Germline loops: CDR1 MRHNA, CDR2 SNTAGT. The CDR3 is 13 residues long. Trimming took off 3 bases at V and 3 bases at J, with 6 bases between the two ends. This chain's CDR3 is CASSETDNQPQHF. In DNA form, the CDR3 reads TGTGCCAGCAGTGAGACAGACAATCAGCCCCAGCATTTT.

V is TRBV20-1 and J is TRBJ2-2; 13 positions match TRBD2. Germline CDR1 DFQATT, CDR2 SNEGSKA (reference sequence). V shed 3 bases, J shed 4 bases, and the junction held 5 bases outside the gene matches. This CDR3 is 16 amino acids long. CDR3 amino acids: CSASTSGGASTGELFF. Here the CDR3 DNA reads TGCAGTGCTAGCACTAGCGGGGGGGCCAGCACCGGGGAGCTGTTTTTT.

This clonotype has just a few counts. The V call is TRBV15, the J call TRBJ2-2; tentatively, D is TRBD2 (6 bases). CDR3 size: 17 residues. V shed 0 bases and J shed 2 bases, with 13 bases lying between them. Germline CDR1 and CDR2: LNHNV and YYDKDF (reference sequence). This CDR3 is CATSRDPVTSNTGELFF. CDR3 nucleotides: TGTGCCACCAGCAGAGATCCCGTTACTAGCAACACCGGGGAGCTGTTTTTT.

The CDR3 nucleotides read TGTGCCAGCAGCTTACGGTCCACCCGGACAGGGGGAAGGGGTAGCAATCAGCCCCAGCATTTT. Protein: CASSLRSTRTGGRGSNQPQHF. The rearrangement joins TRBV11-2 to TRBJ1-5, with 10 bases aligning to TRBD1. The J segment lost 0 bases and the V segment lost 2 bases, leaving 16 bases of the junction unmatched. The CDR3 has 21 residues. Germline CDR1 SGHAT, CDR2 FQNNGV.

This chain connects TRBV10-3 to TRBJ1-4; D remains unclear. The V gene lost 2 bases and the J gene lost 7 bases, with 8 bases spanning the gap. The length of the CDR3 is 13 residues. CDR1 and CDR2 (germline): ENHRY, SYGVKD. The CDR3 DNA is TGTGCCATCAGTGAGACGGGGAGTGAAAAACTGTTTTTT. It specifies CAISETGSEKLFF.

V is TRBV12-3 or TRBV12-4 and J is TRBJ1-2; 7 positions agree with TRBD1. Trimming at V came to 5 bases and at J to 7 bases, leaving 10 bases not matched to a gene. The CDR3 extends over 14 amino acids. The CDR3 DNA is TGTGCCAGCAGTCAAAGGACAGGACCGGGTGGCTACACCTTC. Translation: CASSQRTGPGGYTF.

This clonotype was seen a handful of times. The V gene is TRBV12-1, the J gene TRBJ2-5; the D segment call TRBD2 is taken from the table without a DNA check. TRBV12-1 is marked as a pseudogene. There are 16 residues in the CDR3. Here the CDR3 reads CASSSKLERLGETQYF. The CDR3 nucleotides are TGTGCCAGCAGTTCTAAACTGGAGAGACTAGGGGAGACCCAGTACTTC.

This clonotype came up many times. The chain has TRBV5-1 and TRBJ2-3, with D uncertain. V lost 0 bases and J 2 bases, leaving 7 bases between the germline ends. Germline V CDR1 and CDR2: SGHRS, YFSETQ. The CDR3 has 14 amino acids. The CDR3 nucleotides are TGCGCCAGCAGCTTGGGCCTCTACACAGATACGCAGTATTTT. Amino acids: CASSLGLYTDTQYF.